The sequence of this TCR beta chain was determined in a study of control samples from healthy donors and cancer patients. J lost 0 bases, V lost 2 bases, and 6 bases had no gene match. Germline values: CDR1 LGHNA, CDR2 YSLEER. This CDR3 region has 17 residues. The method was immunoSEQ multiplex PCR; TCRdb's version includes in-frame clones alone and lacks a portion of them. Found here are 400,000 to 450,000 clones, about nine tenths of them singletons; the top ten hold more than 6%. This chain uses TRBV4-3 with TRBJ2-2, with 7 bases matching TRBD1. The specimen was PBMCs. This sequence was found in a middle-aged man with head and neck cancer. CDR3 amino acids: CASSQRSRGTNTGELFF. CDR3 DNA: TGCGCCAGCAGCCAAAGGTCCAGGGGGACGAACACCGGGGAGCTGTTTTTT.